The rows below give T cell receptor beta chains drawn from one sample of a study of blood T cell repertoires in COVID-19. TCRdb's copy holds only in-frame clones and misses some; the assay was immunoSEQ multiplex PCR. The sample consists of 370,000 or so clones, about 87% of them appearing once. The material sequenced was PBMCs or T cells enriched from blood (not recorded which). Source of these receptors: a man aged 25-45 years who had recovered from COVID-19. The CDR3 runs from the conserved cysteine through the conserved F or W.

TRBV10-3	TRBJ1-2	CAISQAGQNYGYTF
TRBV9	TRBJ1-3	CASSWGTGSGNTIYF
TRBV27	TRBJ1-4	CASSAQGIGEKLFF
TRBV7-9	TRBJ2-7	CASSLGGRTYEQYF
TRBV30	TRBJ1-2	CAWSPGTPYGYTF
TRBV7-9	TRBJ1-1	CASSSPGRGVGTEAFF
TRBV6-5	TRBJ2-3	CASSYQGRGTDTQYF
TRBV29-1	TRBJ1-1	CSLDKNTEAFF
TRBV4-1	TRBJ2-3	CASSQESRSADTQYF
TRBV9	TRBJ2-3	CASSVEGLASTSTDTQYF
TRBV2	TRBJ1-5	CASSLAGNQPQHF
TRBV19	TRBJ1-2	CASTDRGRVYGYTF
TRBV15	TRBJ1-5	CATSRRQGENSNQPQHF
TRBV11-2	TRBJ1-1	CASSLDVLMNTEAFF
TRBV7-9	TRBJ2-5	CASSPGQGAKETQYF
TRBV19	TRBJ2-4	CAIKPQGFSAKNIQYF
TRBV6-5	TRBJ2-7	CASSLSDSLEQYF
TRBV7-9	TRBJ1-1	CASSSRDRDTEAFF
TRBV9	TRBJ2-2	CASSVSLLGQGNTGELFF
TRBV18	TRBJ1-1	CASSRDRNTEAFF
TRBV9	TRBJ2-3	CASGGRDYESPDTQYF
TRBV25-1	TRBJ1-1	CASTSLLNTEAFF
TRBV6-5	TRBJ1-6	CASSYFGREGSPLHF
TRBV30	TRBJ1-6	CAYQQGHQYSPLHF
TRBV27	TRBJ2-6	CASSGTSRSGANVLTF
TRBV7-2	TRBJ2-5	CASSLARSSYQETQYF
TRBV21-1	TRBJ1-1	CASSKDRPNTEAFF
TRBV7-9	TRBJ2-3	CASSPGTPSRTDTQYF
TRBV5-4	TRBJ1-1	CASSLETGEAFF
TRBV4-1	TRBJ1-3	CASSQVGSGSLGNTIYF
TRBV30	TRBJ1-2	CACPTGLNYGYTF